What follows is one T cell receptor beta chain and its context. The table came from immunoSEQ multiplex PCR; TCRdb's copy has only in-frame clones and leaves some out. The sample lists some 690,000 clones, roughly 91% occurring once. The CDR3 spans 14 residues. Germline loops: CDR1 SGHRS, CDR2 YFSETQ. Trimming pared 1 base from V and 3 bases from J, leaving 8 bases between. This record comes from a study of shared clonotypes between healthy human individuals. The chain recombines TRBV5-1 with TRBJ2-1; D gene unclear. Sequenced sample: memory CD8+ T cells from PBMCs. Described subset: CD45RO+ cells pooled with CCR7-negative TemRA cells. The source is a young man in good health. Some clones in this sample may be carry-over from other donors' samples. Here the CDR3 DNA reads TGCGCCAGCAGCTTGTTTACTTACTACAATGAGCAGTTCTTC. Encoded protein: CASSLFTYYNEQFF.